The 2 T cell receptor beta chains presented below share a single source sample, sequenced in a study of T cells in Graves' hyperthyroidism and ophthalmopathy. TCR beta CDR3 sequences were amplified from RNA transcripts. HTBI primers were used for first-round RT-PCR of the TCR CDR3. TCRdb called the multiplex PCR reads again in MiXCR, with one record for every CDR3 protein. The sample records 350,000 to 400,000 distinct CDR3 sequences, 15% being singletons. Sequencing used blood. The receptor source for this set is a woman aged 25 to 39 with Graves' hyperthyroidism.

This chain connects TRBV7-3 to TRBJ2-7; TRBD2 aligns across 9 bases. Per the germline V gene, CDR1 is SGHTA and CDR2 is FQGTGA. J gave up 7 bases and V 7 bases, and 14 bases lay outside the gene matches. The CDR3 has 15 residues. The CDR3 DNA sequence: TGTGCCAGCACCCTAGCGGGGCACCGAGGGGGTGAGCAGTACTTC. It translates to CASTLAGHRGGEQYF.

In its sample, this clonotype was seen many times. The V gene is TRBV28, the J gene TRBJ2-7; weak D call: TRBD1 (6 bases). The V gene's germline CDR1 is MDHEN and CDR2 SYDVKM. Trimming took 5 bases from V and 1 from J, leaving 18 bases between them. This CDR3 is built from 16 residues. The CDR3 sequence is CASSQTLGRGSYEQYF. The CDR3 nucleotides are TGTGCCAGCAGTCAGACGCTTGGCAGGGGTTCCTACGAGCAGTACTTC.